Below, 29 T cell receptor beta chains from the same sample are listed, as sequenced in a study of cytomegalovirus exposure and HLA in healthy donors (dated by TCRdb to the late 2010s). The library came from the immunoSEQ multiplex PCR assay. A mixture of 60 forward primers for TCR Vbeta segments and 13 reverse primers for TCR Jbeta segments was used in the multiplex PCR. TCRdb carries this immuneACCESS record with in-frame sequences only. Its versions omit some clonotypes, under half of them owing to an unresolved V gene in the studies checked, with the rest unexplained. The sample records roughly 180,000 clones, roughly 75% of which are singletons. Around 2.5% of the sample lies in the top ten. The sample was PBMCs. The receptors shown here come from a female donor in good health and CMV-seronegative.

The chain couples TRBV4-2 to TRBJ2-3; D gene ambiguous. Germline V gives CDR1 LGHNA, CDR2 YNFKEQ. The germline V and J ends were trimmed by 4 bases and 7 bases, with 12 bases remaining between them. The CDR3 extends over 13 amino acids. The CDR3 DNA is TGTGCCAGCAGCCCTCCGTCTAGGAATACGCAGTATTTT. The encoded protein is CASSPPSRNTQYF.

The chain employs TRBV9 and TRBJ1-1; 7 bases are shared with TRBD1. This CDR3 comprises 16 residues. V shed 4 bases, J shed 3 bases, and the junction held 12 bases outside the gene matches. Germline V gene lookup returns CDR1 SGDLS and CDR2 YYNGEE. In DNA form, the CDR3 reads TGTGCCAGCAGCTCTCCCCCTACAGGGGCGGACACTGAAGCTTTCTTT. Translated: CASSSPPTGADTEAFF.

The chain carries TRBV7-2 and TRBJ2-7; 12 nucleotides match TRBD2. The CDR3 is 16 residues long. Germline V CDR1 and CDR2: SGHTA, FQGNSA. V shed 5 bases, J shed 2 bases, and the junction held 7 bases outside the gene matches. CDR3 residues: CASSLRLAGETYEQYF. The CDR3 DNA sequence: TGTGCCAGCAGCCTTAGACTAGCGGGGGAGACCTACGAGCAGTACTTC.

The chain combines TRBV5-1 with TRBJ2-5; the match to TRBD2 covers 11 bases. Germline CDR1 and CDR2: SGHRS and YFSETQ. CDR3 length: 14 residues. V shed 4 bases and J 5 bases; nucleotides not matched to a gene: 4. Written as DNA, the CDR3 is TGCGCCAGCAGCCTTAGCGGGGGGGCGGAGACCCAGTACTTC. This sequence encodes CASSLSGGAETQYF.

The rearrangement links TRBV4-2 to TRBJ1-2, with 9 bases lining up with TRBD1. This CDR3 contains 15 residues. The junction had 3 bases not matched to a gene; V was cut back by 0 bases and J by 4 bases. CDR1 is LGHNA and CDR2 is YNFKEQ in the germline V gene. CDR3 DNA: TGTGCCAGCAGCCAAGAAGGACAGGGGACCTATGGCTACACCTTC. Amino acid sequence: CASSQEGQGTYGYTF.

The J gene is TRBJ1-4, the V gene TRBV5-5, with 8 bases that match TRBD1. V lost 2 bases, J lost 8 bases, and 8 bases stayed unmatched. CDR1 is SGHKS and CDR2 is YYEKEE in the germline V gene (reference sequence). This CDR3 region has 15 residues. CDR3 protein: CASSFTGGTYEKLFF. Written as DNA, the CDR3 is TGTGCCAGCAGCTTTACAGGGGGGACCTACGAAAAACTGTTTTTT.

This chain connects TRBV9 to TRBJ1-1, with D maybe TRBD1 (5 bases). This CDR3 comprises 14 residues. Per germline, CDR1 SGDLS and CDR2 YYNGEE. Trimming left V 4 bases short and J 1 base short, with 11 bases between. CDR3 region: CASSPGRGNTEAFF. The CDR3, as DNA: TGTGCCAGCAGCCCCGGGAGGGGGAACACTGAAGCTTTCTTT.

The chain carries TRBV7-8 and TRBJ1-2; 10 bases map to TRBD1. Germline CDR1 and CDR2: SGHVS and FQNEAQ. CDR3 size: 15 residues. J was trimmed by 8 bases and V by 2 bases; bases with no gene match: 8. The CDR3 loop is CASSLSLGQGLGYTF. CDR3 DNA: TGTGCCAGCAGCTTAAGTTTGGGACAGGGGCTGGGCTACACCTTC.

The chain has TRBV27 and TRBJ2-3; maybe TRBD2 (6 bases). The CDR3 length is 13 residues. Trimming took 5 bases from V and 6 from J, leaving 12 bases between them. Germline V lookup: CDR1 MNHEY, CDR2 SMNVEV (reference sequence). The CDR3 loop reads CASSRLARDTQYF. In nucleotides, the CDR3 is TGTGCCAGCAGTAGGCTAGCGAGGGATACGCAGTATTTT.

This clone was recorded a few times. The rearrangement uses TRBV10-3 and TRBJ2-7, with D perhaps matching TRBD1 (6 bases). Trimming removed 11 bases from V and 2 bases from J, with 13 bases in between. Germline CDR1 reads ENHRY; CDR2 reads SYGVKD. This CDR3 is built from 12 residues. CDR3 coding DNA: TGTGCCTCAGGGGCAGCACCCTACGAGCAGTACTTC. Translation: CASGAAPYEQYF.

This CDR3 reads CASSQGQDSYNEQFF. In DNA form, the CDR3 reads TGCGCCAGCAGCCAGGGACAGGACTCTTACAATGAGCAGTTCTTC. This chain links TRBV4-3 with TRBJ2-1, with 8 bases matching TRBD1. Per the germline V gene, CDR1 is LGHNA and CDR2 is YSLEER. V lost 3 bases to trimming and J lost 4 bases; unmatched junction nucleotides: 5. This CDR3 spans 15 amino acids.

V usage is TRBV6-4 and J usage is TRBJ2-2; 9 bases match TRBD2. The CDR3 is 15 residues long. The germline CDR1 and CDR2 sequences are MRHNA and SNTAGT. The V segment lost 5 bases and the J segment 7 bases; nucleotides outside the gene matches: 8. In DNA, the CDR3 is TGTGCCAGCAGTAACATAGCGGGAGATTTCGGGGAGCTGTTTTTT. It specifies CASSNIAGDFGELFF.

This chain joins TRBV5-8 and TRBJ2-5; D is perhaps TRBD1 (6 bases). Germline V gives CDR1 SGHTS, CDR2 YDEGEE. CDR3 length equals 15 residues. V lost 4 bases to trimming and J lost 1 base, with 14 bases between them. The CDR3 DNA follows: TGTGCCAGCAGCGGCCCCAGGGGAACCCAAGAGACCCAGTACTTC. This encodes CASSGPRGTQETQYF.

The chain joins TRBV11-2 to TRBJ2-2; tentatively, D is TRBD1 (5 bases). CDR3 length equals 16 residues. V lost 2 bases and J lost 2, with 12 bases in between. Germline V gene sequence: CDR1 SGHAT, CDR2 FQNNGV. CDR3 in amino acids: CASSLSAGINTGELFF. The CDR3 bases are TGTGCCAGCAGCTTATCGGCAGGGATAAACACCGGGGAGCTGTTTTTT.

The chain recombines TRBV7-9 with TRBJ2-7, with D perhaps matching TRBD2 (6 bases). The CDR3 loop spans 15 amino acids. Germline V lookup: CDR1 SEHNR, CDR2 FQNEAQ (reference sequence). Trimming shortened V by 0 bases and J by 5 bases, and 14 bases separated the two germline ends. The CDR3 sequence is CASSLARGGMNEQYF. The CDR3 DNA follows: TGTGCCAGCAGCTTAGCAAGGGGAGGTATGAACGAGCAGTACTTC.

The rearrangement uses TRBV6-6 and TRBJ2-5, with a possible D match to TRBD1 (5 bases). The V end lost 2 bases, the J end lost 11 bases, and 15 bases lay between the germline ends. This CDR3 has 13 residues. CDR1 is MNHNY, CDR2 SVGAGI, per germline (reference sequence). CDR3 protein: CASSYGREKEQYF. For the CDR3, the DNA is TGTGCCAGCAGTTACGGCAGGGAAAAGGAGCAGTACTTC.

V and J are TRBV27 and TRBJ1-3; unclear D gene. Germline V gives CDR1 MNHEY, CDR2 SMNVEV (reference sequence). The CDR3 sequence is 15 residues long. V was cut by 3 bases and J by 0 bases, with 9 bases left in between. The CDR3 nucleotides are TGTGCCAGCAGTTTCTCGGGGAACTCTGGAAACACCATATATTTT. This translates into CASSFSGNSGNTIYF.

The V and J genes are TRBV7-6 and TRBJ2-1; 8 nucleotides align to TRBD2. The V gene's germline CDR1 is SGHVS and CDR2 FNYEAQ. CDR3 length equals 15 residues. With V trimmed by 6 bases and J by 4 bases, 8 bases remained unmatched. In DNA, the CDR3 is TGTGCCAGCAGGGGGAGCGGGGGCCAGTACAATGAGCAGTTCTTC. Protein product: CASRGSGGQYNEQFF.

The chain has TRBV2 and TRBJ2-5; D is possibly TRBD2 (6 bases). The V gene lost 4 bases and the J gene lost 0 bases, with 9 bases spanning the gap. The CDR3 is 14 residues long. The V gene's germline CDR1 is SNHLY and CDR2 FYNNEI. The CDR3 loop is CASSAGEYQETQYF. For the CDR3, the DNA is TGTGCCAGCAGTGCGGGGGAGTACCAAGAGACCCAGTACTTC.

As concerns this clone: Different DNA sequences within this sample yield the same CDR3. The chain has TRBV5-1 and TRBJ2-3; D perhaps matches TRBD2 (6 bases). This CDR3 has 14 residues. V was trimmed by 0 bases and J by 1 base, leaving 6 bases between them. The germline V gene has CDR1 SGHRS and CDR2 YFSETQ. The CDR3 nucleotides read TGCGCCAGCAGCTTGGGCGGGGGCACAGATACGCAGTATTTT. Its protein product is CASSLGGGTDTQYF. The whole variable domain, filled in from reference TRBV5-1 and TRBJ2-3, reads KAGVTQTPRYLIKTRGQQVTLSCSPISGHRSVSWYQQTPGQGLQFLFEYFSETQRNKGNFPGRFSGRQFSNSRSEMNVSTLELGDSALYLCASSLGGGTDTQYFGPGTRLTVL.

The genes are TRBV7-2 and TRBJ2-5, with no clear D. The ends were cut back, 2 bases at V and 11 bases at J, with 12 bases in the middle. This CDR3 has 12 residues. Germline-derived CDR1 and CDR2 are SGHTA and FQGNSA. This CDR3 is CASSLTYPPQYF. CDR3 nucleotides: TGTGCCAGCAGCTTAACATATCCCCCTCAGTACTTC.

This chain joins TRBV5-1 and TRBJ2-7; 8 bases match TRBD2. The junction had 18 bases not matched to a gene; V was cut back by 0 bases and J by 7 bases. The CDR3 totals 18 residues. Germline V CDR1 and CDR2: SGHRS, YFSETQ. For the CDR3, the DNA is TGCGCCAGCAGCTTGGGACCGAGGGAAAGCGGGAGTGGAGGAGAGCAGTACTTC. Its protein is CASSLGPRESGSGGEQYF.

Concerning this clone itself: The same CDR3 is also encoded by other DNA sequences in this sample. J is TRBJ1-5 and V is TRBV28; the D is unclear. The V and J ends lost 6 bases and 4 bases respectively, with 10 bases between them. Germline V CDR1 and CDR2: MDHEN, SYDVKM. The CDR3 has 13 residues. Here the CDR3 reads CASRTGGNQPQHF. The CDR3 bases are TGTGCCAGCAGAACGGGCGGGAATCAGCCCCAGCATTTT.

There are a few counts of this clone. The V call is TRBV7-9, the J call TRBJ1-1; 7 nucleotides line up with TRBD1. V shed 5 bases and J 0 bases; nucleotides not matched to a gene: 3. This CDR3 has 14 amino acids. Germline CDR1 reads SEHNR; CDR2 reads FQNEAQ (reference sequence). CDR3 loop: CASSRTGMNTEAFF. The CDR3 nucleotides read TGTGCCAGCAGCCGGACAGGAATGAACACTGAAGCTTTCTTT.

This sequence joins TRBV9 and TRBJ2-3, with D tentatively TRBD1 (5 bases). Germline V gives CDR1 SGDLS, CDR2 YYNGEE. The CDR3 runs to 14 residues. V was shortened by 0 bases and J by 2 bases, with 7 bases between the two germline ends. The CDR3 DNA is TGTGCCAGCAGCGTAGGGGGCGTCACAGATACGCAGTATTTT. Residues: CASSVGGVTDTQYF.

In DNA form, the CDR3 reads TGTGCCAGCAGTTATTTGACAGGGCTCGGGGACTATGGCTACACCTTC. Protein sequence: CASSYLTGLGDYGYTF. The chain has TRBV6-5 and TRBJ1-2; 7 bases line up with TRBD1. Germline loops: CDR1 MNHEY, CDR2 SVGAGI. The CDR3 has 16 amino acids. V was clipped by 3 bases and J by 3 bases; unmatched bases: 10.

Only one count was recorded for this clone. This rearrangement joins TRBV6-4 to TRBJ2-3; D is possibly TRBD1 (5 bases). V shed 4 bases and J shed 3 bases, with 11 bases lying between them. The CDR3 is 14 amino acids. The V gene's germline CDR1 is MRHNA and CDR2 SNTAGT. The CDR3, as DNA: TGTGCCAGCAGTGTTTTCCAGGGAACAGATACGCAGTATTTT. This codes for CASSVFQGTDTQYF.

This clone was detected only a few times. CDR3 protein: CASSTGQGASGYTF. The CDR3 DNA is TGTGCCAGCAGCACGGGACAGGGGGCTAGTGGCTACACCTTC. This chain uses TRBV5-6 with TRBJ1-2; 12 bases are shared with TRBD1. CDR3 length: 14 residues. Trimming took 4 bases from V and 7 from J; bases not matched to a gene: 5. Germline lookup yields CDR1 SGHDT and CDR2 YYEEEE.

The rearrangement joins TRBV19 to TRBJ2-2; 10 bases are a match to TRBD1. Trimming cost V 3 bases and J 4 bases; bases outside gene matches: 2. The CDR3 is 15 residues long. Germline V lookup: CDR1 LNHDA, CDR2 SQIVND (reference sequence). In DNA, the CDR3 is TGTGCCAGTAGTATCGGGACAGGGGTCACCGGGGAGCTGTTTTTT. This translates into CASSIGTGVTGELFF.